The sequence of this TCR beta chain was determined in a study of blood T cell repertoires in COVID-19. Study information: The study drew acute and convalescent COVID-19 samples from the United States, Italy and Spain.

Per germline, CDR1 SGHNT and CDR2 YYREEE (reference sequence). J was trimmed by 9 bases and V by 4 bases; bases with no gene match: 9. The CDR3 length is 14 residues. Sequenced by immunoSEQ multiplex PCR; TCRdb stores in-frame clones only, minus some. The sample shows about 58,000 clones, more than 75% of them seen only once. Sequencing was done on a sample of peripheral blood. The rearrangement joins TRBV5-4 to TRBJ2-1; 8 bases line up with TRBD2. The source of this sequence is a man in his forties or fifties with active COVID-19. CDR3 residues: CASSPRAGAGEQFF. The CDR3 coding sequence is TGTGCCAGCAGCCCCAGAGCGGGAGCGGGTGAGCAGTTCTTC.